The rows below give T cell receptor beta chains drawn from one sample of a study of T cell repertoires in cytomegalovirus infection. What these receptors recognize is not known. TCRdb analysed the reads with MiXCR anew, one entry per CDR3 protein. The table has about 900,000 distinct CDR3 sequences, roughly 31% seen once; the top ten hold 11% to 15%. Sequencing was performed on cultured CD8+ T cells from PBMCs, taken from culture after CMV antigen stimulation. Source of these receptors: a human donor in good health (CMV status not recorded). Some clones in this sample may be carry-over from other donors' samples. Each CDR3 is given with its conserved first and last residue.

>TRBV5-6|TRBJ1-2
CASSLARQGAYGYTF
>TRBV6-1|TRBJ2-1
CASSEVSLDNEQFF
>TRBV7-6|TRBJ2-3
CASSARTGEGTDTQYF
>TRBV19|TRBJ1-1
CASNVRGTEAFF
>TRBV6-2/TRBV6-3|TRBJ1-1
CATKRIRGNTEAFF
>TRBV7-2|TRBJ1-4
CASSPLALRDNNEKLFF
>TRBV28|TRBJ1-2
CASSFVRADYGYTF
>TRBV7-9|TRBJ1-5
CASSLVTGPGGQPQHF
>TRBV7-6|TRBJ1-2
CASSPGQGRFGYGYTF
>TRBV7-9|TRBJ1-2
CASRAQGTSYGYTF
>TRBV7-2|TRBJ2-1
CASRIRDRPYNEQFF